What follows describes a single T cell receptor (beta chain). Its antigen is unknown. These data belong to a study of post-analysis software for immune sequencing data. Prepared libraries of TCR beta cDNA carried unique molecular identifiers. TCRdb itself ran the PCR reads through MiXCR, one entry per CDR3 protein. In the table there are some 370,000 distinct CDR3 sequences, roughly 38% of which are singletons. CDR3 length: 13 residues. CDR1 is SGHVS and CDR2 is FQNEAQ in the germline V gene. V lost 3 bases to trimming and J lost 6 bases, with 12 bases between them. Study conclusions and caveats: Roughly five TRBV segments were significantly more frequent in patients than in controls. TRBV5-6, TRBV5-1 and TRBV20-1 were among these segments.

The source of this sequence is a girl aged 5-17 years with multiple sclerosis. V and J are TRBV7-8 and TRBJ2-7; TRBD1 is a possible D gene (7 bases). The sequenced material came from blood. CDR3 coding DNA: TGTGCCAGCAGCTTGGGGCAGGGGGGCGAGCAGTACTTC. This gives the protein CASSLGQGGEQYF. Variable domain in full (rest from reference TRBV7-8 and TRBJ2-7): GAGVSQSPRYKVAKRGQDVALRCDPISGHVSLFWYQQALGQGPEFLTYFQNEAQLDKSGLPSDRFFAERPEGSVSTLKIQRTQQEDSAVYLCASSLGQGGEQYFGPGTRLTVT.